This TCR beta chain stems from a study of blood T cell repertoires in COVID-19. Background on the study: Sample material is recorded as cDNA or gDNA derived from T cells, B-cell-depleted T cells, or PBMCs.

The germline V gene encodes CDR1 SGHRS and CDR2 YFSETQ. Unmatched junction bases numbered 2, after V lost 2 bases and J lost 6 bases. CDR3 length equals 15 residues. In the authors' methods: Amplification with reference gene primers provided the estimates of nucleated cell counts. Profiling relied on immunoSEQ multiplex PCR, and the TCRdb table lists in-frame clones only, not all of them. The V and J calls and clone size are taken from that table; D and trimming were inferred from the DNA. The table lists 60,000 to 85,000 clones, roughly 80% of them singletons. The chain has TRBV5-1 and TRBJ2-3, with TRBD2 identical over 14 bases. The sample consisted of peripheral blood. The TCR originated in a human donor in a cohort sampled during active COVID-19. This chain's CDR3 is CASSLGTSGGDTQYF. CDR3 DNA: TGCGCCAGCAGCTTAGGGACTAGCGGGGGCGATACGCAGTATTTT. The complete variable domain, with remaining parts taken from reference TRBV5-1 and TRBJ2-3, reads KAGVTQTPRYLIKTRGQQVTLSCSPISGHRSVSWYQQTPGQGLQFLFEYFSETQRNKGNFPGRFSGRQFSNSRSEMNVSTLELGDSALYLCASSLGTSGGDTQYFGPGTRLTVL.